These T cell receptor beta chains were read from a single sample in a study of blood T cell repertoires in COVID-19. The method was immunoSEQ multiplex PCR; TCRdb's version includes in-frame clones alone and lacks a portion of them. The sample shows approximately 250,000 clones, less than 90% of them seen only once. What was sequenced was peripheral blood. These receptors all come from a man in his thirties or forties with active or convalescent COVID-19. The CDR3 runs from the conserved cysteine through the conserved F or W. A D gene is named only where the DNA matches it firmly. A row's size may be missing; if present it is once, few, many or a size class.

clone_size d_call cdr3_length j_call v_call cdr3_nt cdr3_aa
- TRBD1 14 TRBJ2-7 TRBV19 TGTGCCAGTAGCGCCCCGGGACAGGGGTACGAGCAGTACTTC CASSAPGQGYEQYF
- - 15 TRBJ1-3 TRBV6-1 TGTGCCAGCAGTGAAGGGGCACCCGAAGGAAACACCATATATTTT CASSEGAPEGNTIYF
- TRBD2 17 TRBJ2-3 TRBV7-9 TGTGCCAGCAGCCGACTAGCGGGGGGTTATAGCACAGATACGCAGTATTTT CASSRLAGGYSTDTQYF
- - 12 TRBJ1-1 TRBV24-1 TGTGCCACCAGTGATGACGGGGCTGAAGCTTTCTTT CATSDDGAEAFF
- - 13 TRBJ1-2 TRBV6-5 TGTGCCAGCGGACTTCGGACAGACTATGGCTACACCTTC CASGLRTDYGYTF
once TRBD2 16 TRBJ2-7 TRBV4-2 TGTGCCAGCAGCCAAGGTCCAGCGGGGGGGCCTAACGAGCAGTACTTC CASSQGPAGGPNEQYF
few - 16 TRBJ1-2 TRBV19 TGTGCCAGTAGTATAGCCGTCGGACACCGGAACTATGGCTACACCTTC CASSIAVGHRNYGYTF
- - 14 TRBJ1-2 TRBV10-2 TGCGCCAGCAGTGAGAATCAGGTTTACTATGGCTACACCTTC CASSENQVYYGYTF
- - 13 TRBJ2-5 TRBV5-1 TGCGCCAGCAGCTTGGCGGGGACTGAGACCCAGTACTTC CASSLAGTETQYF
- - 13 TRBJ1-2 TRBV7-2 - CASVAGPWGGGNF
- - 16 TRBJ2-1 TRBV13 TGTGCCAGCAGCCGAGCGGCGGGCGGAACCTACAATGAGCAGTTCTTC CASSRAAGGTYNEQFF
- TRBD1 18 TRBJ2-1 TRBV13 TGTGCCAGCAGCTCCCCAAGTGAACCGGGACAGGCCTACAATGAGCAGTTCTTC CASSSPSEPGQAYNEQFF
- TRBD1 15 TRBJ1-5 TRBV10-1 TGCGCCAGCACCAAAGGACAGGATCGTAATCAGCCCCAGCATTTT CASTKGQDRNQPQHF
once TRBD1 14 TRBJ1-1 TRBV7-8 TGTGCCAGCAGCTCGGACAGGGGGAACACTGAAGCTTTCTTT CASSSDRGNTEAFF
- TRBD1 14 TRBJ1-6 TRBV6-5 TGTGCCAGCAGTTACATGGGACAGTATTCACCCCTCCACTTT CASSYMGQYSPLHF
- - 16 TRBJ1-5 TRBV3-1/TRBV3-2 TGTGCCAGCAGCCAAGGTGGAGAGCGTAGCAATCAGCCCCAGCATTTT CASSQGGERSNQPQHF
- - 13 TRBJ1-1 TRBV14 TGTGCCAGCAGCCAAAACAGGCTGACTGAAGCTTTCTTT CASSQNRLTEAFF
once - 18 TRBJ1-5 TRBV15 TGTGCCACCAGCAGAGATTTTCGGATGGAGGGGAGAAATCAGCCCCAGCATTTT CATSRDFRMEGRNQPQHF
- TRBD1 16 TRBJ1-3 TRBV4-2 TGTGCCAGCAGCCATGGGACAGGGTCGGCGGGAAACACCATATATTTT CASSHGTGSAGNTIYF
- TRBD1 15 TRBJ1-4 TRBV6-1 TGTGCCAGCAGTGATCCAGGGGGCTTTAATGAAAAACTGTTTTTT CASSDPGGFNEKLFF
- TRBD1 15 TRBJ1-4 TRBV19 TGTGCCAGTTTTAGAGGACAGGCTCATAATGAAAAACTGTTTTTT CASFRGQAHNEKLFF
- TRBD1 15 TRBJ2-7 TRBV6-5 TGTGCCAGCAGCACGTCCGGGACAGGGGCCGGCGAGCAGTACTTC CASSTSGTGAGEQYF
- TRBD1 14 TRBJ1-1 TRBV18 TGTGCCAGCTCGCGGGACAGGTCGAACACTGAAGCTTTCTTT CASSRDRSNTEAFF
- - 14 TRBJ1-1 TRBV5-1 TGCGCCAGCAGCTTGGGAGATTTGAACACTGAAGCTTTCTTT CASSLGDLNTEAFF
- - 15 TRBJ2-7 TRBV7-2 TGTGCCAGCAGCTTTTTAGCGGACATCCGCTACGAGCAGTACTTC CASSFLADIRYEQYF
- - 17 TRBJ2-2 TRBV4-1 TGCGCCAGCAGCCAGGGGCCCGGGACAACGAACACCGGGGAGCTGTTTTTT CASSQGPGTTNTGELFF
- TRBD1 13 TRBJ1-4 TRBV13 TGTGCCAGCAGTTCGGGACAGAATGAAAAACTGTTTTTT CASSSGQNEKLFF
- - 13 TRBJ1-1 TRBV12-3/TRBV12-4 TGTGCCAGCACCCAACAGACGCTCACTGAAGCTTTCTTT CASTQQTLTEAFF
- - 12 TRBJ2-7 TRBV6-5 TGTGCCACCACGGGATATCGGAACGAGCAGTACTTC CATTGYRNEQYF
- - 13 TRBJ1-2 TRBV5-1 TGCGCCAGCAGCTTGGTCTCGTCCTATGGCTACACCTTC CASSLVSSYGYTF
- - 13 TRBJ1-5 TRBV11-2 TGTGCCAGCAGCCGGTATAGCAATCAGCCCCAGCATTTT CASSRYSNQPQHF
- TRBD1 16 TRBJ1-3 TRBV12-5 TGTGCTAGTGGTTTAAGGACAGGGGTTGCTGGAAACACCATATATTTT CASGLRTGVAGNTIYF